In its sample, the clone carrying this T cell receptor (beta chain) was seen a few times. Its antigen is still unknown. The CDR3 is 15 residues long. Germline V gene lookup returns CDR1 DFQATT and CDR2 SNEGSKA (reference sequence). The V and J ends lost 2 bases and 3 bases, in that order; junction bases with no gene match: 6. This specimen belongs to a study of T-cell reconstitution after alpha-beta-depleted transplantation in children. Construction of the TCRbeta library involved unique molecular identifiers. MiXCR, run by TCRdb on the PCR reads, gives a single entry per CDR3 protein. The table includes approximately 300,000 distinct CDR3 sequences, 10% detected once. Findings of the study overall: Recipient T cells and thymic progenitors that survived were the source of the high TCRbeta diversity seen at day 60 in some patients.

The sample here was PBMCs, taken before TCRalphabeta/CD19-depleted stem cell transplant. V is TRBV20-1 and J is TRBJ2-2; 7 nucleotides match TRBD1. The sequence came from a boy under three years old with acute myeloid leukemia, due to receive a stem cell transplant. Here the CDR3 reads CSARRYRGYTGELFF. As DNA, the CDR3 is TGCAGTGCTAGACGATACAGGGGTTACACCGGGGAGCTGTTTTTT.